This TCR beta chain was sequenced in a study of T-cell reconstitution after alpha-beta-depleted transplantation in children (dated by TCRdb to about 2016). Background for the entire study: Using TCR repertoire profiling, the study followed T-cell immune reconstitution in a quantitative way in children after TCRalphabeta/CD19-depleted allogeneic hematopoietic cell transplantation. On the study overall, not on this receptor specifically: Apparently early alphabetaT-cell count recovery about two months after transplant reportedly relied on only several hundred rapidly expanded clones derived from non-depleted graft cells. The frequencies of hyperexpanded clones fell over the following months, and after one year, T-cell counts and TCRbeta diversity were mostly attributed to newly produced T cells. In some patients, the high TCRbeta diversity seen at day 60 was put down to recipient T cells and intrathymic progenitors that had survived conditioning.

As concerns this clonotype: The antigen it binds to is not known. The record has no base qualities; no much larger clone is one base away.

The library was obtained by PCR. Sequencing relied on an Illumina HiSeq 2500. TCR library preparation used molecular barcoding, with unique molecular identifiers applied to normalize quantification of the TCRbeta repertoire. TCRdb passed the public sequencing reads through fastp at Q25 and MiXCR, retaining productive beta sequences. Here each entry gathers all rows of one CDR3 protein and keeps the most common genes and DNA. The sample table lists about a million distinct CDR3 sequences, about 29% of them with a count of one. Over 25% of the sample lies in the top ten. In the germline V gene, CDR1 corresponds to MNHEY and CDR2 to SVGEGT. The CDR3 spans 15 residues, from the cysteine through the phenylalanine. Of the read, only the CDR3 DNA is kept; its 45 bases are in frame from base 1. Trimming costs V 7 bases and J 5 bases, and their ends lie 20 bases apart. The treatment or condition label on this specimen signifies: allogeneic hematopoietic cell transplantation with graft depleted of TCRalphabeta T cells and CD19 B cells. TCRalphabeta/CD19-depleted allogeneic hematopoietic cell grafts were given to the transplant recipients, all of whom were children.

The clonotype was recovered from a boy in the first two years of life who had a stem cell transplant for SCID, so the T cells may come from the graft donor. Sequenced material: PBMCs, mostly from graft donor cells, taken 360 days after TCRalphabeta/CD19-depleted stem cell transplant. The V and J genes are TRBV6-2 or TRBV6-3 and TRBJ2-5, and the D gene may be TRBD2, 6 bases matching. The DNA sequence reads TGTGCCAGCACCTACGCCGGGCTAGCGAGCGAGACCCAGTACTTC. Translated, this gives CASTYAGLASETQYF.